This T cell receptor (beta chain) was profiled in a study of cytotoxic CD8 clonotypes in ibrutinib-treated CLL. Looking at the study overall: Partial response occurred in 24 patients and complete response in 2; at median about 70 months, around 15 remained remitted and roughly 12 progressed.

Clones were sequenced by immunoSEQ multiplex PCR, and TCRdb holds only the in-frame ones, with some missing. The sample lists nearly 300,000 clones; roughly 76% were seen once. In the case of this clone: Its antigen is not known.

The germline V gene has CDR1 LGHNA and CDR2 YSLEER. The junction had 15 bases not matched to a gene; V was cut back by 3 bases and J by 6 bases. CDR3 length: 19 amino acids. Study-wide results and limits: Age-matched healthy donor levels were exceeded by baseline clonality, which tracked circulating CD8+ T-cell counts. Under treatment, the uncommon public clonotypes either contracted or remained stable.

The material sequenced was PBMCs, taken at disease progression, from a patient treated with ibrutinib. The V gene is TRBV4-3, the J gene TRBJ2-1, with 12 positions matching TRBD1. This sequence was found in a human donor with chronic lymphocytic leukemia. The DNA for the CDR3 is TGCGCCAGCAGCCATGCCGGGACAGGGGGCGCTGGGTTTCGCAATGAGCAGTTCTTC. Residues: CASSHAGTGGAGFRNEQFF.